Shown below are 24 T cell receptor beta chains from a single sample sequenced in a study of blood T cell repertoires in COVID-19. The protocol was immunoSEQ multiplex PCR, while the TCRdb copy is restricted to in-frame clones and leaves out a portion. The profile shows some 340,000 clones, 90% to 95% of them singletons. The sample comprised PBMCs or T cells enriched from blood (not recorded which). The origin of the receptors is a woman aged 25-40 years who had been exposed to COVID-19.

The rearrangement joins TRBV7-9 to TRBJ1-1; D is perhaps TRBD1 (5 bases). This CDR3 spans 15 amino acids. V lost 5 bases to trimming and J lost 3 bases, with 16 bases between them. Germline V gene data show CDR1 as SEHNR and CDR2 as FQNEAQ (reference sequence). The CDR3 DNA is TGTGCCAGCAGCACTAGGCCGGGGGTGGACACTGAAGCTTTCTTT. This codes for CASSTRPGVDTEAFF. The full variable domain, rest sourced from reference TRBV7-9 and TRBJ1-1, is DTGVSQNPRHKITKRGQNVTFRCDPISEHNRLYWYRQTLGQGPEFLTYFQNEAQLEKSRLLSDRFSAERPKGSFSTLEIQRTEQGDSAMYLCASSTRPGVDTEAFFGQGTRLTVV.

The rearrangement uses TRBV24-1 and TRBJ2-2; 11 bases match TRBD1. Germline lookup yields CDR1 KGHDR and CDR2 SFDVKD. Germline trimming cut 3 bases from V and 4 bases from J; bases unmatched to any gene: 3. CDR3 length: 16 residues. CDR3 DNA sequence: TGTGCCACCAGTGATCCGGGACAGGGGGGCACCGGGGAGCTGTTTTTT. This sequence encodes CATSDPGQGGTGELFF.

This clone was recorded only once. The rearrangement links TRBV24-1 to TRBJ2-3; D perhaps matches TRBD2 (6 bases). The V gene lost 2 bases and the J gene lost 0 bases, with 11 bases spanning the gap. The CDR3 totals 16 residues. Germline CDR1 and CDR2: KGHDR and SFDVKD. CDR3 loop: CATSDYGGASTDTQYF. The CDR3, as DNA: TGTGCCACCAGTGATTACGGCGGGGCTAGCACAGATACGCAGTATTTT.

This clone was seen a single time. This chain links TRBV6-5 with TRBJ2-4; unclear D gene. Per the germline V gene, CDR1 is MNHEY and CDR2 is SVGAGI. Trimming left V 2 bases short and J 0 bases short, with 5 bases between. The CDR3 runs to 14 residues. The CDR3 nucleotides are TGTGCCAGCAGTTACGACTCAGCCAAAAACATTCAGTACTTC. As protein: CASSYDSAKNIQYF.

The chain is built from TRBV12-3 or TRBV12-4 and TRBJ1-2, with no clear D. The CDR3 contains 12 residues. Trimming removed 7 bases from V and 2 bases from J, with 8 bases in between. The CDR3 sequence: CASTLQNYGYTF. The DNA for the CDR3 is TGTGCCAGCACCCTACAGAACTATGGCTACACCTTC.

The chain combines TRBV5-1 with TRBJ1-2; 7 nucleotides agree with TRBD1. This CDR3 contains 15 residues. CDR1 and CDR2 (germline): SGHRS, YFSETQ. Trimming removed 1 base from V and 5 bases from J; junction bases left unmatched: 8. Here the CDR3 DNA reads TGCGCCAGCAGCTTGCGAGGGACAGAAATTTATGGCTACACCTTC. This sequence encodes CASSLRGTEIYGYTF.

The rearrangement links TRBV19 to TRBJ1-1, with 7 bases fitting TRBD1. The CDR3 extends over 15 amino acids. Losses at the gene ends were 7 bases for V and 0 bases for J; bases not matched to a gene: 8. Germline V gene data show CDR1 as LNHDA and CDR2 as SQIVND (reference sequence). The CDR3 loop reads CASKTGTGMNTEAFF. CDR3 DNA: TGTGCCAGTAAGACAGGGACGGGGATGAACACTGAAGCTTTCTTT.

The sample holds a few counts of this clone. The V call is TRBV27, the J call TRBJ1-2; D is undetermined. Trimming left V 5 bases short and J 4 bases short, with 11 bases between. Germline-derived CDR1 and CDR2 are MNHEY and SMNVEV (reference sequence). There are 13 residues in the CDR3. The CDR3 DNA follows: TGTGCCAGCAGTGCGATAAATGGCTATGGCTACACCTTC. Protein sequence: CASSAINGYGYTF.

This chain connects TRBV18 to TRBJ2-2; no firm D call. Trimming removed 6 bases at V and 3 bases at J, with 11 bases between. Germline loops: CDR1 KGHSH, CDR2 LQKENI. The CDR3 sequence is 14 residues long. The DNA for the CDR3 is TGTGCCAGCTCCTTCACTCGGGACACCGGGGAGCTGTTTTTT. Protein: CASSFTRDTGELFF.

CDR3 nucleotide sequence: TGCGCCAGCAGCCCAGGACAGGAATGGAATGAGCAGTTCTTC. Translated, it gives CASSPGQEWNEQFF. The rearrangement uses TRBV4-3 and TRBJ2-1, with 7 positions matching TRBD1. The CDR3 runs 14 residues. The germline V gene encodes CDR1 LGHNA and CDR2 YSLEER. The V segment lost 4 bases and the J segment 7 bases; nucleotides outside the gene matches: 7.

The V and J genes are TRBV7-8 and TRBJ2-1, with 7 bases aligning to TRBD2. From germline, CDR1 is SGHVS and CDR2 FQNEAQ. There are 14 residues in the CDR3. V trimming: 5 bases; J trimming: 6 bases; junction bases outside the gene matches: 7. The CDR3 sequence is CASSRTTSINEQFF. In nucleotides, the CDR3 is TGTGCCAGCAGCAGAACGACTAGCATCAATGAGCAGTTCTTC.

This sequence joins TRBV7-2 and TRBJ1-1; TRBD1 matches 7 bases. CDR1 SGHTA and CDR2 FQGNSA come from the germline V gene. The CDR3 length is 14 residues. Losses at the gene ends were 1 base for V and 5 bases for J; bases not matched to a gene: 4. The CDR3 sequence is CASSLDRGRTEAFF. CDR3 bases: TGTGCCAGCAGCTTAGACAGGGGAAGGACTGAAGCTTTCTTT.

The chain carries TRBV2 and TRBJ2-5; 8 bases agree with TRBD1. The ends lost 6 bases at V and 2 bases at J; junction bases unmatched: 5. There are 14 residues in the CDR3. Germline V lookup: CDR1 SNHLY, CDR2 FYNNEI. CDR3 loop: CASSRDRGQETQYF. The CDR3 DNA follows: TGTGCCAGCAGCCGCGACAGGGGACAAGAGACCCAGTACTTC. The whole variable domain, remainder taken from reference TRBV2 and TRBJ2-5, is EPEVTQTPSHQVTQMGQEVILRCVPISNHLYFYWYRQILGQKVEFLVSFYNNEISEKSEIFDDQFSVERPDGSNFTLKIRSTKLEDSAMYFCASSRDRGQETQYFGPGTRLLVL.

This chain joins TRBV27 and TRBJ2-7; a possible D gene is TRBD1 (5 bases). The ends were cut back, 3 bases at V and 3 bases at J, with 9 bases in the middle. The CDR3 runs to 13 residues. Germline CDR1 and CDR2: MNHEY and SMNVEV (reference sequence). The CDR3 sequence: CASSLGPYYEQYF. CDR3 nucleotides: TGTGCCAGCAGTTTGGGGCCCTACTACGAGCAGTACTTC.

The chain couples TRBV2 to TRBJ1-2, with D possibly being TRBD1 (6 bases). CDR1 SNHLY and CDR2 FYNNEI come from the germline V gene. CDR3 length: 15 amino acids. V gave up 6 bases and J gave up 0 bases, with 14 bases separating them. This chain's CDR3 is CASRIGQSANYGYTF. For the CDR3, the DNA is TGTGCCAGCAGGATCGGACAGTCCGCTAACTATGGCTACACCTTC.

This clone was picked up one time. The CDR3 here is CSVSTDSGTEAFF. CDR3 bases: TGCAGCGTTTCAACGGATAGCGGAACTGAAGCTTTCTTT. The rearrangement uses TRBV29-1 and TRBJ1-1, with D hard to call. Trimming stripped 5 bases from V and 5 bases from J, with 15 bases between. Germline V gene data show CDR1 as SQVTM and CDR2 as ANQGSEA. The CDR3 totals 13 residues.

The genes are TRBV7-8 and TRBJ1-2; TRBD1 aligns across 8 bases. Unmatched junction bases numbered 10, after V lost 5 bases and J lost 8 bases. CDR3 length equals 14 residues. Germline assignment: CDR1 SGHVS and CDR2 FQNEAQ. The CDR3 nucleotides read TGTGCCAGCAGCGGGCGACAGGGGCTGGGAGGCTACACCTTC. Translated: CASSGRQGLGGYTF.

V usage is TRBV7-8 and J usage is TRBJ2-2; D is unresolved. CDR1 and CDR2 (germline): SGHVS, FQNEAQ. The CDR3 covers 16 residues. Deletions cut 1 base from V and 5 bases from J, with 14 bases between. The CDR3: CASSLGNPFRTGELFF. In DNA form, the CDR3 reads TGTGCCAGCAGCTTAGGAAACCCCTTTCGGACCGGGGAGCTGTTTTTT.

This chain joins TRBV5-4 and TRBJ1-2; D might be TRBD1 (6 bases). From germline, CDR1 is SGHNT and CDR2 YYREEE (reference sequence). V was pared by 2 bases and J by 4 bases, with 12 bases between. The CDR3 has 14 amino acids. CDR3 protein: CASSFRGMVYGYTF. CDR3 coding DNA: TGTGCCAGCAGCTTTAGGGGGATGGTCTATGGCTACACCTTC.

The CDR3 loop reads CASSSLGRGRISTQYF. CDR3 bases: TGTGCCAGCAGCTCCCTAGGACGGGGTCGAATCTCCACCCAGTACTTC. This sequence joins TRBV13 and TRBJ2-5; a weak D match, TRBD2 (5 bases). Germline V CDR1 and CDR2: PRHDT, FYEKMQ (reference sequence). Trimming cost V 4 bases and J 8 bases, with 23 bases left between them. The CDR3 loop spans 16 amino acids. Supplemented by reference TRBV13 and TRBJ2-5, the full variable domain reads AAGVIQSPRHLIKEKRETATLKCYPIPRHDTVYWYQQGPGQDPQFLISFYEKMQSDKGSIPDRFSAQQFSDYHSELNMSSLELGDSALYFCASSSLGRGRISTQYFGPGTRLLVL.

The chain employs TRBV7-8 and TRBJ2-7; D is undetermined. The germline V and J ends were trimmed by 5 bases and 2 bases, with 13 bases remaining between them. Germline V gene data show CDR1 as SGHVS and CDR2 as FQNEAQ. The CDR3 runs to 14 residues. CDR3 DNA: TGTGCCAGCAGCGCACGAGACGGAGCCTACGAGCAGTACTTC. It specifies CASSARDGAYEQYF.

The chain couples TRBV2 to TRBJ2-3; 7 nucleotides match TRBD2. The germline V gene has CDR1 SNHLY and CDR2 FYNNEI. The CDR3 totals 14 residues. The V gene end was trimmed by 9 bases and the J gene end by 1 base; junction bases not matched to a gene: 7. Written as DNA, the CDR3 is TGTGCCAGAGAGCGGGGAATTGGCACAGATACGCAGTATTTT. It codes for CARERGIGTDTQYF.

V and J are TRBV15 and TRBJ2-2; D may be TRBD1 (5 bases). Germline CDR1 LNHNV, CDR2 YYDKDF (reference sequence). This CDR3 contains 14 residues. V was cut by 4 bases and J by 7 bases, with 13 bases left in between. The CDR3 is CATSTPGNSGELFF. As DNA, the CDR3 is TGTGCCACCAGCACGCCAGGGAATAGCGGGGAGCTGTTTTTT.

The chain couples TRBV5-6 to TRBJ2-1; TRBD1 might be the D (6 bases). CDR3 length: 15 residues. V was shortened by 0 bases and J by 1 base, with 8 bases between the two germline ends. The germline V gene encodes CDR1 SGHDT and CDR2 YYEEEE. The CDR3 nucleotides read TGTGCCAGCAGCTTGGATCAGGGGTCCTACAATGAGCAGTTCTTC. Its protein is CASSLDQGSYNEQFF.